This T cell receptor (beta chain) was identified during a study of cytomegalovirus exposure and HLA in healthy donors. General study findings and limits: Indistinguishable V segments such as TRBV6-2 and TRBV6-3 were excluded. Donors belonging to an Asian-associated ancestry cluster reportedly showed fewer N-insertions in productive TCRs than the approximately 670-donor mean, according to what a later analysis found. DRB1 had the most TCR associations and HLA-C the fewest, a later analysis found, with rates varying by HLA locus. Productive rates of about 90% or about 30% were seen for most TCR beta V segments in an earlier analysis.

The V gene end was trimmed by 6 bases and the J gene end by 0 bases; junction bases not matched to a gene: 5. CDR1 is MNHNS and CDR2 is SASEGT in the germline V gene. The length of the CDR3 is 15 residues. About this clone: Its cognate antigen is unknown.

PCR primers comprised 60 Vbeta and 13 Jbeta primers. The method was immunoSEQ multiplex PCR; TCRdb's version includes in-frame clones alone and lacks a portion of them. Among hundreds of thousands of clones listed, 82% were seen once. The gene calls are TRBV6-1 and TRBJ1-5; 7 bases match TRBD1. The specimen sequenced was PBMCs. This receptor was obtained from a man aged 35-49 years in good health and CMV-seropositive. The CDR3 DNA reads TGTGCCAGCAGCCGCAGACAGGGTAGCAATCAGCCCCAGCATTTT. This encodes CASSRRQGSNQPQHF.